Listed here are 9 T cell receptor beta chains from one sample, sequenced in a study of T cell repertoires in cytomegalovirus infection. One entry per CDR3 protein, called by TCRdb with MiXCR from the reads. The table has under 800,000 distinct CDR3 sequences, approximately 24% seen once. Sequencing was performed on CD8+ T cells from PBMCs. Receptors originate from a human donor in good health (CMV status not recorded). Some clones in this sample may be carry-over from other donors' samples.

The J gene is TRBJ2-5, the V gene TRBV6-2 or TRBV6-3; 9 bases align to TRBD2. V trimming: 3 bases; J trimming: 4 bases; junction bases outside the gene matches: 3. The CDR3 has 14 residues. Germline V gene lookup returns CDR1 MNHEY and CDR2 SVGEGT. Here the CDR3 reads CASSYGTSLETQYF. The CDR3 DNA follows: TGTGCCAGCAGTTATGGGACTAGCCTAGAGACCCAGTACTTC.

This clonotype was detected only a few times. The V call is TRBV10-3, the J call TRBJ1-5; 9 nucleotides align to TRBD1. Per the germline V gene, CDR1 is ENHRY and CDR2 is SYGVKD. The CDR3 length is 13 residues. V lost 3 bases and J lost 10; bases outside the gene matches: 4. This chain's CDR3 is CAISEQGAGPQHF. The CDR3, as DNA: TGTGCCATCAGTGAACAGGGGGCTGGACCCCAGCATTTT.

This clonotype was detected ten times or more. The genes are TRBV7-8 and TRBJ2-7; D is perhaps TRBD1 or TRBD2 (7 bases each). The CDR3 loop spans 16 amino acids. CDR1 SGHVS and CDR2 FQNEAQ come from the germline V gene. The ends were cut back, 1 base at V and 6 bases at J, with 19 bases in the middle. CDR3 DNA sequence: TGTGCCAGCAGCTTAGGGGGGACAGCGGGGTCTAGCGAGCAGTACGTC. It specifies CASSLGGTAGSSEQYV.

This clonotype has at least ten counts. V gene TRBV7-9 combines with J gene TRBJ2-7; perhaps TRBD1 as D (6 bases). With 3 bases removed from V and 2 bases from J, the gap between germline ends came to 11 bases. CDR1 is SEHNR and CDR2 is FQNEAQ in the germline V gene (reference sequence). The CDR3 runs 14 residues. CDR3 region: CASSFTGQTYEQYV. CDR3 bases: TGTGCCAGCAGCTTTACAGGGCAAACCTACGAGCAGTACGTC.

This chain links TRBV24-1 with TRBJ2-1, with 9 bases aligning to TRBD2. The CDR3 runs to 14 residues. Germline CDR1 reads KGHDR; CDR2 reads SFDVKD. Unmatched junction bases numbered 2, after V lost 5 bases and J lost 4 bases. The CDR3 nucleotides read TGTGCCACCAGTGGACTAGCGGCATACAATGAGCAGTTCTTC. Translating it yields CATSGLAAYNEQFF.

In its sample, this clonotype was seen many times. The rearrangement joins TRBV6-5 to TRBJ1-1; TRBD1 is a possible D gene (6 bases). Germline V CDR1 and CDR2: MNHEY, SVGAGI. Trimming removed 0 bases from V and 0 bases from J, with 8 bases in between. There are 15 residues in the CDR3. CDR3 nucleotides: TGTGCCAGCAGTTACTCCCAGGGGTTGAACACTGAAGCTTTCTTT. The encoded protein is CASSYSQGLNTEAFF.

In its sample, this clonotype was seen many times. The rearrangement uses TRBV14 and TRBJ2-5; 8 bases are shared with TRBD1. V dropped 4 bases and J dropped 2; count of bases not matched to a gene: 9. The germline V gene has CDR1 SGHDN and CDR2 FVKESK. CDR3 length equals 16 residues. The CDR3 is CASSPNDRGVQETQYF. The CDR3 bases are TGTGCCAGCAGCCCTAACGACAGGGGAGTACAAGAGACCCAGTACTTC. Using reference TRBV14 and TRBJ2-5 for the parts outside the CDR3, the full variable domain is EAGVTQFPSHSVIEKGQTVTLRCDPISGHDNLYWYRRVMGKEIKFLLHFVKESKQDESGMPNNRFLAERTGGTYSTLKVQPAELEDSGVYFCASSPNDRGVQETQYFGPGTRLLVL.

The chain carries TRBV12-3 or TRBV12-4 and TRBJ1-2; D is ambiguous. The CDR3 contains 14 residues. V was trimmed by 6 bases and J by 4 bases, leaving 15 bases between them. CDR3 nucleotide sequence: TGTGCCAGCAGACCCCTGGGGTCTAGCTATGGCTACACCTTC. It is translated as CASRPLGSSYGYTF.

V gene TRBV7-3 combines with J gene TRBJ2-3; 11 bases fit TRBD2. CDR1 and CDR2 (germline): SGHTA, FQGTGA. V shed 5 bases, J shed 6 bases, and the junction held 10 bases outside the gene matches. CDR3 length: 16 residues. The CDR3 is CASSHPSSGGPDTQYF. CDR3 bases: TGTGCCAGCAGCCACCCGTCTAGCGGGGGGCCCGATACGCAGTATTTT.